These 6 T cell receptor beta chains came from one sample sequenced in a study of T cells in Graves' hyperthyroidism and ophthalmopathy. RNA transcripts yielded amplified TCR beta CDR3 regions. The HTBI primer set was used in a first-round RT-PCR of the TCR CDR3. TCRdb processed the multiplex PCR reads anew with MiXCR; each CDR3 protein has one entry. Seen here are around 340,000 distinct CDR3 sequences, roughly 15% observed once, and the top ten hold 33%. The sequenced sample consisted of blood. The receptors originated from a man in his thirties or forties with Graves' hyperthyroidism.

This clonotype was counted ten times or more. This chain uses TRBV6-1 with TRBJ1-1; no reliable D call. Germline V gene lookup returns CDR1 MNHNS and CDR2 SASEGT. The V end was cut by 4 bases, the J end by 1 base, with 19 bases between. The CDR3 has 17 amino acids. The CDR3, as DNA: TGTGCCAGCAGTGTTCCCCCGGGCCAGCCAACGAACACTGAAGCTTTCTTT. Amino acids: CASSVPPGQPTNTEAFF.

The rearrangement links TRBV5-6 to TRBJ1-5; D is perhaps TRBD1 (5 bases). The CDR3 contains 13 residues. Trimming pared 4 bases from V and 5 bases from J, leaving 10 bases between. Germline V CDR1 and CDR2: SGHDT, YYEEEE. In DNA, the CDR3 is TGTGCCAGCAGCCCCCAGGGTTATCAGCCCCAGCATTTT. It is translated as CASSPQGYQPQHF.

Many counts were recorded for this clonotype. This sequence joins TRBV3-1 and TRBJ2-4; a possible D gene is TRBD2 (5 bases). The V end was cut by 3 bases, the J end by 3 bases, with 12 bases between. There are 15 residues in the CDR3. Germline V CDR1 and CDR2: LGHDT, YNNKEL (reference sequence). CDR3 in amino acids: CASSHRGADKNIQYF. The CDR3 bases are TGTGCCAGCAGCCACCGGGGTGCGGACAAAAACATTCAGTACTTC.

V gene TRBV7-4 combines with J gene TRBJ1-3; D uncertain. V lost 3 bases to trimming and J lost 0 bases, with 9 bases between them. Germline assignment: CDR1 SGHVT and CDR2 SQSDAQ. CDR3 length: 15 residues. CDR3 nucleotides: TGTGCCAGCAGCTTGCAGAGCCGCTCTGGAAACACCATATATTTT. It translates to CASSLQSRSGNTIYF.

This clonotype occurred many times. The chain carries TRBV11-2 and TRBJ2-7; 8 bases map to TRBD1. This CDR3 has 16 amino acids. In germline, CDR1 is SGHAT, CDR2 FQNNGV. The junction had 11 bases not matched to a gene; V was cut back by 5 bases and J by 2 bases. CDR3 nucleotides: TGTGCCAGCAGCCGTACAGGGGGAGCTACTCCCTACGAGCAGTACTTC. Amino acid sequence: CASSRTGGATPYEQYF.

This clonotype was counted only a few times. The chain links TRBV24-1 to TRBJ2-3; D is perhaps TRBD1 or TRBD2 (5 bases each). This CDR3 has 16 amino acids. Germline V gene lookup returns CDR1 KGHDR and CDR2 SFDVKD. The germline V and J ends were trimmed by 4 bases and 0 bases, with 13 bases remaining between them. The CDR3 coding sequence is TGTGCCACCAGTGAGTTTGGGACGGAGAGCACAGATACGCAGTATTTT. Translation: CATSEFGTESTDTQYF.